Shown below are 25 T cell receptor beta chains from a single sample sequenced in a study of vaccination and CD4 T cells after COVID-19. Treatment meaning: approximately 9-day PBMC culture with coronavirus spike peptide pools or control peptides (ViraFEST assay). Samples of CD4+ T cells were obtained from the unexposed donor before the COVID-19 pandemic (2011-2018). Their target antigens are unknown. An Oncomine TCR Beta short-read assay was used to sequence the DNA from cultured CD4+ T cells. TCRdb ran MiXCR on the PCR reads and lists one entry per CDR3 protein. The sample contains 6,500 to 8,000 distinct CDR3 sequences, more than 65% of which appear only once. The sequenced material came from CD4+ T cells from blood, cultured in vitro. These TCRs come from a human donor in good health.

The rearrangement joins TRBV11-2 to TRBJ1-2, with D unclear. Germline CDR1 reads SGHAT; CDR2 reads FQNNGV. Trimming took 1 base from V and 3 from J, leaving 9 bases between them. This CDR3 contains 14 residues. The CDR3, as DNA: TGTGCCAGCAGCTTAGGCCACAGAGACTATGGCTACACCTTC. Translated: CASSLGHRDYGYTF.

In DNA, the CDR3 is TGTGCCAGTAGTCGCACAGCCCGAGGAGCTAACTATGGCTACACCTTC. Translated: CASSRTARGANYGYTF. The V and J genes are TRBV19 and TRBJ1-2, with D unresolved. CDR3 length equals 16 residues. Germline V gene sequence: CDR1 LNHDA, CDR2 SQIVND (reference sequence). Trimming stripped 5 bases from V and 0 bases from J, with 16 bases between.

Here the CDR3 reads CASSRTPVGTRGTDTQYF. Here the CDR3 DNA reads TGTGCCAGCAGTCGGACCCCTGTTGGAACTAGGGGCACAGATACGCAGTATTTT. The rearrangement joins TRBV27 to TRBJ2-3, with D tentatively TRBD2 (5 bases). This CDR3 spans 18 amino acids. The V end lost 5 bases, the J end lost 1 base, and 22 bases lay between the germline ends. Germline CDR1 MNHEY, CDR2 SMNVEV (reference sequence).

This clonotype came up a few times. This rearrangement joins TRBV7-6 to TRBJ1-6; D might be TRBD1 (6 bases). V was pared by 5 bases and J by 10 bases, with 15 bases between. Germline V lookup: CDR1 SGHVS, CDR2 FNYEAQ. There are 14 residues in the CDR3. CDR3 in DNA: TGTGCCAGCAGCCGCAAGGATGGGGGCTCACCCCTCCACTTT. Translating it yields CASSRKDGGSPLHF.

V gene TRBV24-1 combines with J gene TRBJ2-1; 8 nucleotides agree with TRBD2. Germline lookup yields CDR1 KGHDR and CDR2 SFDVKD. Trimming at V came to 1 base and at J to 7 bases, leaving 5 bases not matched to a gene. CDR3 length: 15 residues. In DNA form, the CDR3 reads TGTGCCACCAGTGATTTTGGGACTAGAGGGAATGAGCAGTTCTTC. Translation gives CATSDFGTRGNEQFF.

This clonotype came up once. The CDR3 sequence: CATQGREKLFF. The CDR3, as DNA: TGTGCCACGCAGGGACGGGAAAAACTGTTTTTT. The chain is built from TRBV15 and TRBJ1-4; possible D gene TRBD1, 5 bases. CDR3 length: 11 residues. V gave up 9 bases and J gave up 8 bases, with 10 bases separating them. The germline V gene has CDR1 LNHNV and CDR2 YYDKDF (reference sequence).

For the CDR3, the DNA is TGCAGTGCAGGGACTAGCGCCTCCCCGGGGACCCAGTACTTC. Translating it yields CSAGTSASPGTQYF. This sequence joins TRBV20-1 and TRBJ2-5; TRBD2 agrees at 10 bases. V lost 6 bases, J lost 7 bases, and 11 bases stayed unmatched. Germline-derived CDR1 and CDR2 are DFQATT and SNEGSKA (reference sequence). This CDR3 has 14 amino acids.

This chain links TRBV20-1 with TRBJ2-5; perhaps TRBD2 as D (6 bases). Germline assignment: CDR1 DFQATT and CDR2 SNEGSKA (reference sequence). The CDR3 extends over 14 amino acids. V lost 4 bases to trimming and J lost 0 bases, with 12 bases between them. In nucleotides, the CDR3 is TGCAGTGCTATTCTAGCGCGTAACCAAGAGACCCAGTACTTC. The encoded protein is CSAILARNQETQYF.

The chain links TRBV21-1 to TRBJ1-2. TRBV21-1 is assigned pseudogene status. This CDR3 is 14 amino acids long. The CDR3 sequence is CASSISGCNYGYTF. CDR3 sequence (DNA): TGTGCCAGCAGCATAAGCGGTTGTAACTATGGCTACACCTTC.

The genes are TRBV7-2 and TRBJ1-1; D might be TRBD1 (5 bases). Looked up from germline, CDR1 is SGHTA and CDR2 is FQGNSA. This CDR3 spans 15 amino acids. Trimming took 5 bases from V and 1 from J, leaving 14 bases between them. The CDR3 here is CASSPKTGGNTEAFF. The CDR3 nucleotides read TGTGCCAGCAGCCCCAAAACAGGAGGGAACACTGAAGCTTTCTTT.

The gene calls are TRBV7-2 and TRBJ1-2, with D perhaps matching TRBD1 (5 bases). The CDR3 totals 13 residues. V lost 1 base and J lost 4, with 7 bases in between. Looked up from germline, CDR1 is SGHTA and CDR2 is FQGNSA. CDR3 amino acids: CASSLGGTYGYTF. The CDR3 DNA reads as TGTGCCAGCAGCTTAGGGGGGACCTATGGCTACACCTTC.

The genes are TRBV9 and TRBJ2-1; D remains ambiguous. Trimming cost V 1 base and J 7 bases, with 12 bases left between them. Per the germline V gene, CDR1 is SGDLS and CDR2 is YYNGEE. CDR3 length equals 14 residues. The CDR3 nucleotides read TGTGCCAGCAGCGTAACTGGCCAAACAAATGAGCAGTTCTTC. Its translation is CASSVTGQTNEQFF.

The CDR3 loop is CSARAPTSSEQYF. As DNA, the CDR3 is TGCAGTGCTAGGGCTCCGACTAGTTCCGAGCAGTACTTC. This chain links TRBV20-1 with TRBJ2-7; D is possibly TRBD2 (6 bases). The V and J ends lost 3 bases and 6 bases respectively, with 15 bases between them. The CDR3 spans 13 residues. Germline V gene lookup returns CDR1 DFQATT and CDR2 SNEGSKA (reference sequence).

This sequence joins TRBV20-1 and TRBJ2-3; TRBD2 aligns across 12 bases. This CDR3 comprises 13 residues. Germline-derived CDR1 and CDR2 are DFQATT and SNEGSKA (reference sequence). For the CDR3, the DNA is TGCGGAGGACTAGCGGGAATCACAGATACGCAGTATTTT. Protein sequence: CGGLAGITDTQYF.

V is TRBV20-1 and J is TRBJ1-6, with D perhaps matching TRBD1 (6 bases). Germline CDR1 and CDR2: DFQATT and SNEGSKA (reference sequence). Trimming left V 6 bases short and J 8 bases short, with 17 bases between. CDR3 length: 14 amino acids. CDR3 DNA: TGCAGTGCCGCTCGGGGGGCCGAGGATTCACCCCTCCACTTT. Amino acids: CSAARGAEDSPLHF.

The genes are TRBV2 and TRBJ1-2, with D perhaps matching TRBD1 (5 bases). The germline gives CDR1 SNHLY, CDR2 FYNNEI. Trimming stripped 4 bases from V and 8 bases from J, with 8 bases between. This CDR3 has 11 residues. The CDR3 bases are TGTGCCAGCAGTGGGGGGAGCGGCTACACCTTC. Amino acids: CASSGGSGYTF.

The J gene is TRBJ2-7, the V gene TRBV2, with unresolved D. The V end lost 6 bases, the J end lost 2 bases, and 14 bases lay between the germline ends. Germline-derived CDR1 and CDR2 are SNHLY and FYNNEI. The CDR3 sequence is 14 residues long. The CDR3 here is CASSEPDGTYEQYF. The DNA for the CDR3 is TGTGCCAGCAGCGAACCTGACGGAACCTACGAGCAGTACTTC.

V and J are TRBV6-2 or TRBV6-3 and TRBJ1-5; 9 nucleotides align to TRBD1. The CDR3 contains 16 residues. The V segment lost 2 bases and the J segment 3 bases; nucleotides outside the gene matches: 5. CDR1 is MNHEY, CDR2 SVGEGT, per germline. The CDR3 sequence: CASSYRDRVINQPQHF. CDR3 nucleotides: TGTGCCAGCAGTTACCGGGACAGGGTTATCAATCAGCCCCAGCATTTT.

The rearrangement links TRBV7-6 to TRBJ1-4, with a possible D match to TRBD1 (5 bases). The V gene's germline CDR1 is SGHVS and CDR2 FNYEAQ. V lost 2 bases and J lost 5, with 18 bases in between. The CDR3 consists of 17 residues. CDR3 DNA sequence: TGTGCCAGCAGCTTACCCCCGGGGGACCCCTCAAATGAAAAACTGTTTTTT. Translating gives CASSLPPGDPSNEKLFF.

V gene TRBV6-1 combines with J gene TRBJ1-1; perhaps TRBD1 as D (6 bases). The CDR3 spans 17 residues. Per germline, CDR1 MNHNS and CDR2 SASEGT. V was trimmed by 6 bases and J by 1 base, leaving 21 bases between them. CDR3 sequence: CASSDQHYRVGNTEAFF. The CDR3 DNA sequence: TGTGCCAGCAGCGATCAACATTACAGGGTCGGGAACACTGAAGCTTTCTTT.

The chain has TRBV20-1 and TRBJ1-5, with D possibly matching TRBD1 (5 bases). V lost 7 bases, J lost 4 bases, and 17 bases lay in between. Germline V gene sequence: CDR1 DFQATT, CDR2 SNEGSKA (reference sequence). The CDR3 spans 14 residues. CDR3 in DNA: TGCAGTGTCAAGGCGGGGGGTCCGAATCAGCCCCAGCATTTT. Translation: CSVKAGGPNQPQHF.

The chain is built from TRBV4-1 and TRBJ1-6, with D uncertain. This CDR3 has 17 residues. V lost 0 bases and J lost 3, with 12 bases in between. CDR1 and CDR2 (germline): MGHRA, YSYEKL. The CDR3 region has the DNA TGCGCCAGCAGCCAAGATACGGCGACAAACTATAATTCACCCCTCCACTTT. The encoded protein is CASSQDTATNYNSPLHF.

The V gene is TRBV10-1, the J gene TRBJ1-2; D unresolved. The CDR3 has 14 residues. V was pared by 0 bases and J by 7 bases, with 12 bases between. Germline V gene data show CDR1 as WNHNN and CDR2 as SYGVQD (reference sequence). CDR3 sequence: CASSESRRARGYTF. As DNA, the CDR3 is TGCGCCAGCAGTGAGTCGAGAAGGGCCCGTGGCTACACCTTC.

This clonotype was detected only a few times. The chain couples TRBV15 to TRBJ1-1; TRBD1 aligns across 7 bases. The CDR3 is made up of 16 amino acids. CDR1 is LNHNV, CDR2 YYDKDF, per germline (reference sequence). J was trimmed by 3 bases and V by 7 bases; bases with no gene match: 14. CDR3 protein: CATIGQELMGYTEAFF. In DNA form, the CDR3 reads TGTGCCACCATCGGACAGGAACTAATGGGGTACACTGAAGCTTTCTTT.

The CDR3 here is CAYGLAGVGPNTGELFF. CDR3 bases: TGTGCCTATGGCCTAGCGGGAGTTGGGCCGAACACCGGGGAGCTGTTTTTT. The J gene is TRBJ2-2, the V gene TRBV30, with 10 nucleotides matching TRBD2. V lost 7 bases to trimming and J lost 0 bases; unmatched junction nucleotides: 11. Germline loops: CDR1 GTSNPN, CDR2 SVGIG (reference sequence). The CDR3 is 17 residues long.